This T cell receptor (beta chain) derives from a study of Ad26.COV2.S vaccination and SARS-CoV-2 variants (dated by TCRdb to about 2021). About the full investigation: Vaccine-arm donors came from COV1001, a multicentre, randomized, double-blind, placebo-controlled phase I-IIa trial of Ad26.COV2.S in healthy adults. Dosing of Ad26.COV2.S was intramuscular, at either 5x10^10 or 1x10^11 viral particles, delivered as one shot or as two shots spaced 56 days apart. The specificity and breadth of SARS-CoV-2-reactive T cell receptors after Ad26.COV2.S vaccination were assessed by TCRbeta repertoire sequencing. The TCR-sequenced set comprised roughly 30 samples: approximately 19 Ad26.COV2.S vaccine recipients, 5 placebo recipients and 8 SARS-CoV-2 convalescent individuals. Participants in the trial were split at random into five groups of five each, receiving low-dose or high-dose Ad26.COV2.S once or twice, or else placebo on both occasions. Investigators did not know the trial group allocation while performing experiments and assessing outcomes.

Overall results and qualifications from the work: Substantial breadth of spike-specific CD8+ and CD4+ T cell responses was reported after vaccination. Comparable non-spike TCR breadth was observed between vaccine and placebo recipients, consistent with only spike being contained in the vaccine. The authors noted that total T cell responses may have been underestimated by the TCR breadth and depth analyses. Compared with placebo recipients, Ad26.COV2.S recipients showed higher spike-specific TCR breadth (P = 0.0014). The study was not powered to compare responses between vaccine doses or regimens.

The sample's treatment or condition label is to be understood as: about 20 received Ad26.COV2.S at low or high dose, single or two shots; about 5 received placebo; per-sample allocation not given. For vaccine and placebo recipients, the sequenced repertoires came from samples collected on day 63 after the first injection. Cohort 1b enrolled some 25 adults aged 18-55 years at a single site in Boston, USA, between 29 July and 7 August 2020. As a vaccine, Ad26.COV2.S was a replication-incompetent adenovirus type 26 vector that expressed a prefusion-stabilized SARS-CoV-2 spike protein derived from the original Wuhan strain. Of note for this clone: Its antigen is still unknown. There are no base qualities to consult, and no much larger clone falls within one base.

TCRbeta CDR3 regions were sequenced with the immunoSEQ Assay. After extraction, genomic DNA underwent amplification by bias-controlled multiplex PCR, followed by high-throughput sequencing. The paper's data handling went like this. To quantify the absolute abundance of every unique TCRbeta CDR3 region, sequences were collapsed and filtered. T cell fraction was estimated by normalization of TCRbeta template counts to usable DNA, with usable DNA being measured through amplification of reference genes present in all nucleated cells. Repertoire TCRs were annotated as SARS-CoV-2-specific by exact matching of V gene, CDR3 amino acid sequence and J gene to a known reactive TCR set. The reference SARS-CoV-2 TCR set came from MIRA and was filtered for enrichment in COVID-19-positive ImmuneCODE repertoires, removing public or cross-reactive TCRs. Using the MIRA antigens, annotated TCRs were further analysed by specific ORF or by position within an ORF. Breadth was defined as the number of annotated unique rearrangements divided by the total number of unique productive rearrangements, and depth was defined as the summed frequency of the annotated unique rearrangements. Two-sided Wilcoxon rank-sum tests were applied when comparing TCR breadth between groups. The table comes from immuneACCESS by way of TCRdb, which keeps in-frame sequences with V and J called. Part of the clones is missing from these tables; in studies checked, under half for an unresolved V gene and the rest for unknown reasons. For V, J and clone size, that table is used; D and trimming come from the DNA. This sample is represented by around 340,000 clones; about 88% of them were singletons. In total, the top ten clones hold approximately 5.9% of the sample.

The sequence came from a person aged 18-60 years who received the Ad26.COV2.S COVID-19 vaccine or a placebo. The specimen comprised peripheral blood, sampled in a trial of Ad26.COV2.S vaccine versus placebo.

The CDR3 in this case is CASSYGGASTDTQYF. DNA sequence: TGTGCCAGCAGTTACGGCGGGGCCAGCACAGATACGCAGTATTTT. Recombination linked TRBV6-5 to TRBJ2-3, with TRBD2 tentatively as D gene (6 bases match). From its cysteine to its phenylalanine, the CDR3 spans 15 amino acids. Only the CDR3 region is kept as DNA, spanning 45 bases read in frame from base 1. V and J lose 2 bases and 0 bases, and a span of 9 bases separates them. Reading the germline V gene gives CDR1 MNHEY and CDR2 SVGAGI.